The 10 T cell receptor beta chains listed next were all sequenced from one sample in a study of cytomegalovirus exposure and HLA in healthy donors. Use of 60 Vbeta and 13 Jbeta primers characterized the PCR. The repertoire was sequenced with immunoSEQ multiplex PCR; TCRdb's copy has only in-frame clones and lacks some. The table records about 120,000 clones, approximately 76% of them present only once. Sequenced input: PBMCs. These receptors came from a man aged 50-60 years in good health and CMV-seropositive.

This clone was counted a few times. The genes are TRBV5-4 and TRBJ1-2; D unresolved. V lost 4 bases, J lost 2 bases, and 12 bases lay in between. This CDR3 contains 14 residues. The V gene's germline CDR1 is SGHNT and CDR2 YYREEE (reference sequence). CDR3 nucleotide sequence: TGTGCCAGCAGCCGTCTAGCCCAAAACTATGGCTACACCTTC. Amino acids: CASSRLAQNYGYTF.

A few counts support this clone. This chain links TRBV7-2 with TRBJ1-6, with D possibly TRBD1 on 5 matching bases. The V end was cut by 2 bases, the J end by 9 bases, with 14 bases between. The CDR3 totals 15 residues. Germline V gene sequence: CDR1 SGHTA, CDR2 FQGNSA. The CDR3 DNA follows: TGTGCCAGCAGCTTATCGTTTGGGACTAGTTCACCCCTCCACTTT. It codes for CASSLSFGTSSPLHF.

On this clone itself: Other DNA sequences of this sample code for an identical CDR3. V is TRBV9 and J is TRBJ1-1; D remains unclear. The CDR3 runs to 14 residues. CDR1 is SGDLS, CDR2 YYNGEE, per germline. The V end was cut by 4 bases, the J end by 0 bases, with 10 bases between. CDR3 in DNA: TGTGCCAGCAGCCCGAGACTATTGAACACTGAAGCTTTCTTT. This translates into CASSPRLLNTEAFF.

The CDR3 sequence is CASSGRDRGPGELFF. The DNA for the CDR3 is TGCGCCAGCAGCGGCCGGGACAGGGGCCCCGGGGAGCTGTTTTTT. The V and J genes are TRBV5-1 and TRBJ2-2; 10 nucleotides align to TRBD1. The CDR3 is 15 residues long. Germline loops: CDR1 SGHRS, CDR2 YFSETQ. V trimming: 4 bases; J trimming: 6 bases; junction bases outside the gene matches: 6.

V and J are TRBV5-4 and TRBJ1-1; D might be TRBD1 (5 bases). CDR3 length: 15 amino acids. Per germline, CDR1 SGHNT and CDR2 YYREEE (reference sequence). Trimming pared 4 bases from V and 0 bases from J, leaving 13 bases between. DNA of the CDR3: TGTGCCAGCAGCCCGGGGGGTAGCCTGAACACTGAAGCTTTCTTT. Amino acid sequence: CASSPGGSLNTEAFF.

This chain joins TRBV15 and TRBJ2-7; 11 nucleotides align to TRBD2. The V segment lost 4 bases and the J segment 4 bases; nucleotides outside the gene matches: 3. Germline V gene lookup returns CDR1 LNHNV and CDR2 YYDKDF (reference sequence). There are 14 residues in the CDR3. CDR3 protein: CATSTRTSGYEQYF. In DNA form, the CDR3 reads TGTGCCACCAGCACCAGGACTAGCGGGTACGAGCAGTACTTC.

This clone was observed once. The V call is TRBV13, the J call TRBJ1-3; D not resolved. Germline CDR1 is PRHDT and CDR2 is FYEKMQ (reference sequence). The CDR3 has 15 amino acids. The V end was cut by 5 bases, the J end by 4 bases, with 15 bases between. The CDR3 DNA sequence: TGTGCCAGCAGCGACCGACTAGTTCCCGGAAACACCATATATTTT. Protein sequence: CASSDRLVPGNTIYF. Full variable domain (missing parts from reference TRBV13 and TRBJ1-3): AAGVIQSPRHLIKEKRETATLKCYPIPRHDTVYWYQQGPGQDPQFLISFYEKMQSDKGSIPDRFSAQQFSDYHSELNMSSLELGDSALYFCASSDRLVPGNTIYFGEGSWLTVV.

The chain links TRBV7-2 to TRBJ1-1, with D hard to call. Germline assignment: CDR1 SGHTA and CDR2 FQGNSA. The ends were cut back, 4 bases at V and 1 base at J, with 10 bases in the middle. The CDR3 has 14 residues. The CDR3: CASSSHAGNTEAFF. CDR3 nucleotide sequence: TGTGCCAGCAGCTCCCACGCCGGGAACACTGAAGCTTTCTTT. Full variable domain (outside the CDR3, taken from reference TRBV7-2 and TRBJ1-1): GAGVSQSPSNKVTEKGKDVELRCDPISGHTALYWYRQSLGQGLEFLIYFQGNSAPDKSGLPSDRFSAERTGGSVSTLTIQRTQQEDSAVYLCASSSHAGNTEAFFGQGTRLTVV.

In this sample, this clone turned up a few times. The gene calls are TRBV2 and TRBJ2-2; D not resolved. V shed 3 bases and J shed 7 bases, with 15 bases lying between them. The CDR3 extends over 15 amino acids. Germline V lookup: CDR1 SNHLY, CDR2 FYNNEI. CDR3 in DNA: TGTGCCAGCAGTGATTTGGGCCTGCAGATCGGGGAGCTGTTTTTT. The encoded protein is CASSDLGLQIGELFF.

As regards this clone: One end of the junction is discordant with germline, which a read error may explain. The chain uses TRBV7-7 and TRBJ2-1; 9 positions match TRBD2. The CDR3 totals 16 residues. Germline CDR1 is SSHAT and CDR2 is FNYEAQ (reference sequence). The CDR3 DNA sequence: TGTGCTAGCAGCTTAGAGCTAGCGGGGTCCTACAATGAGCAGTTCTTC. Protein product: CASSLELAGSYNEQFF. The variable domain in full, completed from reference TRBV7-7 and TRBJ2-1, reads GAGVSQSPRYKVTKRGQDVTLRCDPISSHATLYWYQQALGQGPEFLTYFNYEAQPDKSGLPSDRFSAERPEGSISTLTIQRTEQRDSAMYRCASSLELAGSYNEQFFGPGTRLTVL.